This record concerns one T cell receptor (beta chain) sequence. Authors' methods: Estimation of nucleated cell counts was performed using reference gene primer amplification. TCRdb's table, derived via immunoSEQ multiplex PCR, lists solely in-frame clones and lacks some. That table supplies the V and J calls and clone size; D and trimming were determined from the DNA. The sample consists of about 42,000 clones, around 91% of them appearing once. The CDR3 runs 20 residues. The V and J ends lost 3 bases and 6 bases, in that order; junction bases with no gene match: 22. Per germline, CDR1 KGHDR and CDR2 SFDVKD. The sample comes from a study of blood T cell repertoires in COVID-19. Study at large: Italy, Spain and the United States were the sources of the convalescent and acute COVID-19 samples. Sample material is recorded as cDNA or gDNA derived from T cells, B-cell-depleted T cells, or PBMCs.

V gene TRBV24-1 combines with J gene TRBJ2-3, with 8 bases fitting TRBD1. Source material: peripheral blood. This sequence was found in a man aged 50 to 59 with active COVID-19. CDR3 region: CATSDDSGSEAGGQLDTQYF. The CDR3 nucleotides are TGTGCCACCAGTGATGATTCAGGTTCGGAGGCAGGGGGCCAACTGGATACGCAGTATTTT.